Below, 2 T cell receptor beta chains from the same sample are listed, as sequenced in a study of cytomegalovirus exposure and HLA in healthy donors. Primers included in the PCR were 60 Vbeta and 13 Jbeta primers. Only in-frame clones appear in the TCRdb table, and some are missing; sequencing was by immunoSEQ multiplex PCR. The sample lists about 120,000 clones, roughly 80% seen once, with roughly 5% in the top ten. Sequenced sample: PBMCs. The receptors here all came from a man aged 45-65 years in good health and CMV-seropositive.

Of note for this clone: Other DNA sequences in this specimen translate into the identical CDR3. The chain couples TRBV1 to TRBJ1-6; the listed D gene, TRBD1, was not tested against the DNA. TRBV1 is shown as a pseudogene. This CDR3 region has 15 residues. CDR3 region: CTSRPTGVQNSPLHF. The CDR3 DNA reads as TGCACCAGCAGACCGACAGGGGTACAAAATTCACCCCTCCACTTT.

This clone was seen only once. This rearrangement joins TRBV6-1 to TRBJ2-1; D is unclear. Germline V gene lookup returns CDR1 MNHNS and CDR2 SASEGT. This CDR3 spans 13 amino acids. Trimming took off 3 bases at V and 14 bases at J, with 17 bases between the two ends. The CDR3 region is CASSDSYLLFEFF. CDR3 in DNA: TGTGCCAGCAGTGATTCTTATCTACTATTCGAGTTCTTC.